Presented here are 32 T cell receptor beta chains from one specimen sequenced in a study of OX40 agonist ivuxolimab in advanced cancers. Method: immunoSEQ multiplex PCR; TCRdb's copy keeps in-frame clones and lacks some. The sample shows roughly 90,000 clones, approximately 91% of them seen only once. Specimen: CD4+ or CD8+ T cells sorted from blood, collected in a trial of the OX40 agonist ivuxolimab. The receptors shown here come from an adult with an advanced solid tumor such as melanoma, head and neck, liver or kidney cancer.

The rearrangement links TRBV12-5 to TRBJ1-2; 7 bases are a match to TRBD1. CDR1 and CDR2 from the germline V gene are LGHNT and FRNRAP. This CDR3 region has 16 residues. The trim removed 5 bases at V and 1 base at J, leaving 10 bases unmatched. The CDR3 region has the DNA TGTGCTAGTGGTGCAACCGGGACAGTTCGTAACTATGGCTACACCTTC. Protein: CASGATGTVRNYGYTF.

The CDR3 DNA reads as TGTGCCAGCAGCCCCCCGCTGCTGTGGACAGGGGTACTGGACGAGCAGTACTTC. Translating gives CASSPPLLWTGVLDEQYF. The chain uses TRBV21-1 and TRBJ2-7; no DNA check was done on the table's D call, TRBD1. TRBV21-1 represents a pseudogene. This CDR3 has 18 amino acids.

The CDR3 DNA sequence: TGTGCCAGCAGCCCTCCTGGGGTCCTAGCGGACTACAATGAGCAGTTCTTC. Translated, it gives CASSPPGVLADYNEQFF. The chain couples TRBV9 to TRBJ2-1; TRBD2 matches at 7 bases. This CDR3 comprises 17 residues. The V segment lost 4 bases and the J segment 3 bases; nucleotides outside the gene matches: 13. Germline V gives CDR1 SGDLS, CDR2 YYNGEE.

The rearrangement uses TRBV10-3 and TRBJ2-4; TRBD2 is a possible D gene (7 bases). The V gene's germline CDR1 is ENHRY and CDR2 SYGVKD. The CDR3 runs to 13 residues. V lost 11 bases and J lost 5, with 16 bases in between. The CDR3 nucleotides are TGTGCCGCAAGCGGGACATTGGAAAACATTCAGTACTTC. Protein: CAASGTLENIQYF.

The gene calls are TRBV4-2 and TRBJ2-1, with 10 bases matching TRBD2. Trimming removed 1 base from V and 0 bases from J; junction bases left unmatched: 6. From germline, CDR1 is LGHNA and CDR2 YNFKEQ. The CDR3 spans 18 residues. CDR3 coding DNA: TGTGCCAGCAGCCAAGTTGGGATAGCGGGGGGCTCCTACAATGAGCAGTTCTTC. Protein sequence: CASSQVGIAGGSYNEQFF.

The chain joins TRBV7-2 to TRBJ1-5; D is ambiguous. The CDR3 totals 13 residues. V dropped 5 bases and J dropped 4 bases, with 9 bases sitting between them. Germline CDR1 reads SGHTA; CDR2 reads FQGNSA. This CDR3 is CASSSGYNQPQHF. The CDR3 bases are TGTGCCAGCAGCAGCGGGTATAATCAGCCCCAGCATTTT.

V and J are TRBV10-3 and TRBJ2-7, with 7 bases identical to TRBD2. Trimming at V came to 6 bases and at J to 2 bases, leaving 7 bases not matched to a gene. In germline, CDR1 is ENHRY, CDR2 SYGVKD. The CDR3 loop spans 14 amino acids. The CDR3 sequence: CAIRQGRGAYEQYF. CDR3 nucleotides: TGTGCCATCAGGCAGGGACGGGGGGCCTACGAGCAGTACTTC.

The chain carries TRBV2 and TRBJ1-1; possibly TRBD1 for D (6 bases). V was pared by 6 bases and J by 2 bases, with 10 bases between. There are 13 residues in the CDR3. Germline V gene sequence: CDR1 SNHLY, CDR2 FYNNEI. DNA of the CDR3: TGTGCCAGCAGCAGGGACACCAACACTGAAGCTTTCTTT. It specifies CASSRDTNTEAFF.

The J gene is TRBJ2-7, the V gene TRBV7-2; TRBD1 might be the D (6 bases). Germline lookup yields CDR1 SGHTA and CDR2 FQGNSA. Trimming took 0 bases from V and 3 from J, leaving 15 bases between them. The CDR3 has 16 amino acids. CDR3 nucleotide sequence: TGTGCCAGCAGCTTAGCACAGGGATTGGGTAACTACGAGCAGTACTTC. It translates to CASSLAQGLGNYEQYF.

The chain has TRBV28 and TRBJ2-1, with a weak D call TRBD2 (7 bases). This CDR3 has 15 residues. V gave up 2 bases and J gave up 10 bases, with 18 bases separating them. In germline, CDR1 is MDHEN, CDR2 SYDVKM. The CDR3 reads CASSLLGGQGAEQFF. CDR3 DNA sequence: TGTGCCAGCAGTTTACTGGGGGGGCAGGGAGCCGAGCAGTTCTTC.

The chain is built from TRBV28 and TRBJ1-1; 8 nucleotides agree with TRBD1. The length of the CDR3 is 14 residues. V lost 7 bases to trimming and J lost 5 bases; unmatched junction nucleotides: 9. The V gene's germline CDR1 is MDHEN and CDR2 SYDVKM. The CDR3 region is CASIGQGAPTEAFF. CDR3 coding DNA: TGTGCCAGCATCGGTCAGGGGGCGCCTACTGAAGCTTTCTTT.

V gene TRBV5-5 combines with J gene TRBJ2-5; no reliable D call. CDR1 is SGHKS, CDR2 YYEKEE, per germline (reference sequence). The CDR3 covers 14 residues. V gave up 0 bases and J gave up 1 base, with 7 bases separating them. CDR3 loop: CASSLVGSQETQYF. The CDR3 bases are TGTGCCAGCAGCTTGGTTGGAAGCCAAGAGACCCAGTACTTC.

The chain recombines TRBV7-9 with TRBJ2-3, with D maybe TRBD2 (5 bases). CDR3 length: 13 residues. Germline loops: CDR1 SEHNR, CDR2 FQNEAQ (reference sequence). V lost 5 bases and J 3 bases, leaving 9 bases between the germline ends. The CDR3 DNA reads as TGTGCCAGCAGCGAGAGACTAACAGATACGCAGTATTTT. Protein product: CASSERLTDTQYF. The variable domain in full, completed from reference TRBV7-9 and TRBJ2-3, reads DTGVSQNPRHKITKRGQNVTFRCDPISEHNRLYWYRQTLGQGPEFLTYFQNEAQLEKSRLLSDRFSAERPKGSFSTLEIQRTEQGDSAMYLCASSERLTDTQYFGPGTRLTVL.

CDR3 DNA sequence: TGCGCCAGCAGCTTGGTCGGGGCAGGGGGACCAACTAATGAAAAACTGTTTTTT. Protein: CASSLVGAGGPTNEKLFF. The chain uses TRBV5-1 and TRBJ1-4; 7 bases are shared with TRBD1. This CDR3 has 18 residues. Germline CDR1 and CDR2: SGHRS and YFSETQ. Germline trimming cut 0 bases from V and 0 bases from J; bases unmatched to any gene: 8.

The rearrangement links TRBV5-1 to TRBJ2-7; 9 nucleotides line up with TRBD1. CDR3 length equals 12 residues. Germline loops: CDR1 SGHRS, CDR2 YFSETQ. Trimming at V came to 4 bases and at J to 6 bases, leaving 2 bases not matched to a gene. CDR3 in amino acids: CASSQTGGEQYF. DNA for the CDR3: TGCGCCAGCAGCCAGACAGGGGGCGAGCAGTACTTC. The full variable domain, rest sourced from reference TRBV5-1 and TRBJ2-7, is KAGVTQTPRYLIKTRGQQVTLSCSPISGHRSVSWYQQTPGQGLQFLFEYFSETQRNKGNFPGRFSGRQFSNSRSEMNVSTLELGDSALYLCASSQTGGEQYFGPGTRLTVT.

The chain is built from TRBV19 and TRBJ2-2; TRBD2 matches at 10 bases. V was clipped by 1 base and J by 5 bases; unmatched bases: 16. Germline V gene data show CDR1 as LNHDA and CDR2 as SQIVND (reference sequence). CDR3 length equals 20 residues. The CDR3 region is CASSIVGLAGAYTLTGELFF. CDR3 DNA: TGTGCCAGTAGTATAGTTGGCCTAGCGGGAGCCTACACTTTGACCGGGGAGCTGTTTTTT.

The J gene is TRBJ2-7, the V gene TRBV18, with 9 bases lining up with TRBD2. The germline CDR1 and CDR2 sequences are KGHSH and LQKENI. Trimming at V came to 2 bases and at J to 6 bases, leaving 14 bases not matched to a gene. This CDR3 spans 17 amino acids. The CDR3 loop is CASSPGSSGMSWGEQYF. In DNA, the CDR3 is TGTGCCAGCTCACCAGGGTCTAGCGGGATGTCTTGGGGCGAGCAGTACTTC.

The chain recombines TRBV18 with TRBJ2-7; D ambiguous. Between the trimmed V and J ends, which lost 1 base and 6 bases, there was a span of 16 bases. Germline V gives CDR1 KGHSH, CDR2 LQKENI. The CDR3 has 15 residues. The CDR3 region is CASSPRAQTTGEQYF. CDR3 bases: TGTGCCAGCTCACCACGTGCCCAGACGACCGGCGAGCAGTACTTC.

This chain uses TRBV7-8 with TRBJ2-1, with D hard to call. CDR1 and CDR2 from the germline V gene are SGHVS and FQNEAQ. V lost 3 bases and J 8 bases, leaving 11 bases between the germline ends. The CDR3 is made up of 13 amino acids. As DNA, the CDR3 is TGTGCCAGCAGCTTCCTAGTCGGAGATGAGCAGTTCTTC. Translating gives CASSFLVGDEQFF. The full variable domain, completed using reference TRBV7-8 and TRBJ2-1, is GAGVSQSPRYKVAKRGQDVALRCDPISGHVSLFWYQQALGQGPEFLTYFQNEAQLDKSGLPSDRFFAERPEGSVSTLKIQRTQQEDSAVYLCASSFLVGDEQFFGPGTRLTVL.

This clone has just one count. The chain carries TRBV19 and TRBJ1-1; possible D gene TRBD1, 5 bases. Trimming stripped 0 bases from V and 1 base from J, with 9 bases between. This CDR3 region has 15 residues. Germline CDR1 reads LNHDA; CDR2 reads SQIVND (reference sequence). CDR3 coding DNA: TGTGCCAGTAGTATAGAGGGGGTACCGAACACTGAAGCTTTCTTT. This codes for CASSIEGVPNTEAFF.

This chain connects TRBV5-1 to TRBJ2-2, with 10 bases that match TRBD2. Germline-derived CDR1 and CDR2 are SGHRS and YFSETQ. This CDR3 region has 16 residues. J was trimmed by 6 bases and V by 4 bases; bases with no gene match: 9. The CDR3 protein is CASSPTYLAGAGELFF. In DNA, the CDR3 is TGCGCCAGCAGCCCCACCTACCTAGCGGGAGCCGGGGAGCTGTTTTTT. The full variable domain, rest sourced from reference TRBV5-1 and TRBJ2-2, is KAGVTQTPRYLIKTRGQQVTLSCSPISGHRSVSWYQQTPGQGLQFLFEYFSETQRNKGNFPGRFSGRQFSNSRSEMNVSTLELGDSALYLCASSPTYLAGAGELFFGEGSRLTVL.

The CDR3 DNA sequence: TGTGCCTGGAGACTAAACCCGACTAGCGGGTTCTCCTACGAGCAGTACTTC. Its protein product is CAWRLNPTSGFSYEQYF. J is TRBJ2-7 and V is TRBV30; 10 bases align to TRBD2. The CDR3 extends over 17 amino acids. Trimming at V came to 3 bases and at J to 0 bases, leaving 11 bases not matched to a gene. CDR1 is GTSNPN and CDR2 is SVGIG in the germline V gene (reference sequence).

V usage is TRBV5-1 and J usage is TRBJ1-2; 12 bases line up with TRBD1. The CDR3 is 16 amino acids. The germline V gene has CDR1 SGHRS and CDR2 YFSETQ. With V trimmed by 1 base and J by 8 bases, 9 bases remained unmatched. The CDR3 bases are TGCGCCAGCAGCTTGAACCCGGGACAGGGGGCGGAGGGCTACACCTTC. As protein: CASSLNPGQGAEGYTF.

J is TRBJ1-3 and V is TRBV27, with 8 bases matching TRBD1. CDR3 length: 16 residues. CDR1 is MNHEY, CDR2 SMNVEV, per germline (reference sequence). Trimming at V came to 5 bases and at J to 3 bases, leaving 9 bases not matched to a gene. CDR3 sequence reads: CASSLQGGLGGNTIYF. In DNA form, the CDR3 reads TGTGCCAGCAGTCTACAGGGGGGTTTAGGTGGAAACACCATATATTTT.

This chain uses TRBV5-1 with TRBJ2-2, with D possibly being TRBD1 (5 bases). The CDR3 is made up of 14 amino acids. CDR1 is SGHRS, CDR2 YFSETQ, per germline. Trimming pared 4 bases from V and 4 bases from J, leaving 11 bases between. In nucleotides, the CDR3 is TGCGCCAGCAGCGTGAGAACAGGCACCGGGGAGCTGTTTTTT. It encodes CASSVRTGTGELFF.

The chain uses TRBV28 and TRBJ1-2; 7 bases are a match to TRBD1. The CDR3 spans 15 residues. V dropped 5 bases and J dropped 8; count of bases not matched to a gene: 14. The germline V gene encodes CDR1 MDHEN and CDR2 SYDVKM. CDR3 sequence reads: CASSPRAETGLGYTF. CDR3 DNA: TGTGCCAGCAGTCCCCGAGCAGAGACAGGGTTAGGCTACACCTTC.

This clone was recorded once. The CDR3 here is CASSLGGQNEQFF. In nucleotides, the CDR3 is TGTGCCAGCAGCTTAGGAGGACAGAATGAGCAGTTCTTC. The chain recombines TRBV11-3 with TRBJ2-1, with D tentatively TRBD1 (6 bases). Trimming took 1 base from V and 7 from J, leaving 8 bases between them. Germline CDR1 SGHNT, CDR2 YENEEA. CDR3 length: 13 amino acids.

The gene calls are TRBV7-2 and TRBJ2-2; 9 bases match TRBD1. The CDR3 loop spans 15 amino acids. The trim removed 6 bases at V and 5 bases at J, leaving 7 bases unmatched. Germline CDR1 is SGHTA and CDR2 is FQGNSA. The chain's CDR3 is CASRRGDRATGELFF. The CDR3 DNA reads as TGTGCCAGCAGGAGGGGGGACAGGGCTACCGGGGAGCTGTTTTTT.

This chain uses TRBV23-1 with TRBJ2-5; TRBD2 matches 10 bases. TRBV23-1 falls under the ORF class, with uncertain function. The CDR3 covers 17 residues. V gave up 1 base and J gave up 3 bases; unmatched junction bases: 8. CDR3 bases: TGCGCCAGCAGTCAATTACCTCAGCGGGAGGGAAAAGAGACCCAGTACTTC. Translating it yields CASSQLPQREGKETQYF.

The chain carries TRBV6-6 and TRBJ2-7; 7 nucleotides agree with TRBD1. The CDR3 has 12 residues. Germline lookup yields CDR1 MNHNY and CDR2 SVGAGI (reference sequence). V lost 5 bases, J lost 2 bases, and 0 bases stayed unmatched. CDR3 protein: CASSDRAYEQYF. The CDR3 DNA reads as TGTGCCAGCAGTGACAGGGCCTACGAGCAGTACTTC.

The genes are TRBV7-2 and TRBJ2-7, with TRBD2 identical over 13 bases. V lost 5 bases to trimming and J lost 1 base; unmatched junction nucleotides: 5. Germline loops: CDR1 SGHTA, CDR2 FQGNSA. The CDR3 spans 16 residues. The CDR3 loop reads CASSDLTSGRSYEQYF. The DNA for the CDR3 is TGTGCCAGCAGCGATCTGACTAGCGGGAGGTCCTACGAGCAGTACTTC.

A few counts support this clone. This rearrangement joins TRBV27 to TRBJ1-1; weak D call: TRBD1 (5 bases). V was trimmed by 4 bases and J by 8 bases, leaving 11 bases between them. Germline V CDR1 and CDR2: MNHEY, SMNVEV (reference sequence). The CDR3 is 12 residues long. CDR3 DNA sequence: TGTGCCAGCAGTTCAAGAACAGGAGAAGCTTTCTTT. This encodes CASSSRTGEAFF.